A single sample gave rise to the 10 T cell receptor beta chains below, sequenced in a study of prognosis after radiotherapy for stage I lung cancer. The TCR beta CDR3 region was amplified from genomic DNA, with two rounds of multiplex PCR being used for the amplification. With primers specific to each TRBV and TRBJ gene, the first-round PCR was performed. TCRdb fed the multiplex PCR reads into MiXCR, producing one record per CDR3 protein. This table holds 25,000 to 35,000 distinct CDR3 sequences, about half found once. The specimen comprised PBMCs, sampled before or after stereotactic body radiation therapy (not recorded which). These receptor sequences come from a donor of 50 years or more with non-small cell lung cancer.

The chain is built from TRBV7-9 and TRBJ1-1; D gene uncertain. Germline CDR1 and CDR2: SEHNR and FQNEAQ (reference sequence). V gave up 8 bases and J gave up 9 bases, with 16 bases separating them. This CDR3 is built from 12 residues. The DNA for the CDR3 is TGTGCCAGCGGCCAAGCCGGGAGACAAGCTTTCTTT. Encoded protein: CASGQAGRQAFF. The full variable domain, completed using reference TRBV7-9 and TRBJ1-1, is DTGVSQNPRHKITKRGQNVTFRCDPISEHNRLYWYRQTLGQGPEFLTYFQNEAQLEKSRLLSDRFSAERPKGSFSTLEIQRTEQGDSAMYLCASGQAGRQAFFGQGTRLTVV.

This clonotype was recorded at least ten times. The rearrangement links TRBV7-2 to TRBJ1-1; 9 positions agree with TRBD1. Trimming took 4 bases from V and 7 from J; bases not matched to a gene: 13. The germline CDR1 and CDR2 sequences are SGHTA and FQGNSA. The CDR3 length is 16 residues. The CDR3 loop is CASSSPGGDRALEAFF. CDR3 coding DNA: TGTGCCAGCAGCTCCCCCGGTGGGGACAGGGCCCTTGAAGCTTTCTTT.

This clonotype was counted at least ten times. The chain employs TRBV11-1 and TRBJ1-1; the match to TRBD1 covers 9 bases. With V trimmed by 3 bases and J by 4 bases, 0 bases remained unmatched. Per germline, CDR1 SGHAT and CDR2 FQDESV (reference sequence). The CDR3 consists of 13 residues. CDR3 amino acids: CASSLDRGTEAFF. The CDR3 nucleotides are TGTGCCAGCAGCTTGGACAGGGGCACTGAAGCTTTCTTT.

In its sample, this clonotype ranks as medium-sized. The chain uses TRBV5-1 and TRBJ2-2, with 9 bases aligning to TRBD1. V lost 4 bases and J lost 7; bases outside the gene matches: 11. The CDR3 spans 16 residues. Germline V lookup: CDR1 SGHRS, CDR2 YFSETQ. The CDR3 loop is CASSPGTGNVNGELFF. The CDR3 DNA reads TGCGCCAGCAGCCCCGGGACAGGGAATGTTAACGGGGAGCTGTTTTTT.

The rearrangement uses TRBV6-1 and TRBJ2-3; D is perhaps TRBD1 (6 bases). V was trimmed by 5 bases and J by 12 bases, leaving 12 bases between them. This CDR3 spans 11 amino acids. Germline-derived CDR1 and CDR2 are MNHNS and SASEGT. The CDR3 sequence: CASSQGQYQYF. CDR3 DNA sequence: TGTGCCAGCAGTCAAGGACAGTATCAGTATTTT.

As for this clonotype: This probably arose from a read error, given a far larger clone one base away. The chain employs TRBV19 and TRBJ2-7; TRBD1 matches at 12 bases. The end of the DNA aligns better with TRBJ2-5, so the J call may be wrong. The CDR3 has 16 amino acids. Germline V gene sequence: CDR1 LNHDA, CDR2 SQIVND (reference sequence). The chain's CDR3 is CPSSISGQGAFETQYF. CDR3 bases: TGTCCCAGTAGTATATCGGGACAGGGGGCCTTTGAGACCCAGTACTTC.

V and J are TRBV28 and TRBJ2-3, with D perhaps TRBD1 (5 bases). The CDR3 sequence is 14 residues long. V was cut by 1 base and J by 4 bases, with 9 bases left in between. Germline assignment: CDR1 MDHEN and CDR2 SYDVKM. CDR3: CASSLYPGPDTQYF. The CDR3 coding sequence is TGTGCCAGCAGTTTATACCCAGGGCCAGATACGCAGTATTTT.

A note on this clonotype: An end of the junction differs from the germline gene, which may be a read error. The rearrangement links TRBV7-2 to TRBJ2-5, with 10 bases that match TRBD2. The CDR3 is made up of 16 amino acids. Germline V gene sequence: CDR1 SGHTA, CDR2 FQGNSA. CDR3 amino acids: CVSSRWGTSVRETQYF. Written as DNA, the CDR3 is TGTGTCAGCAGCCGCTGGGGGACTAGCGTGAGGGAGACCCAGTACTTC.

This clonotype appeared many times. This rearrangement joins TRBV7-8 to TRBJ2-7, with 9 bases matching TRBD2. Trimming at V came to 5 bases and at J to 6 bases, leaving 17 bases not matched to a gene. This CDR3 is built from 17 residues. Germline lookup yields CDR1 SGHVS and CDR2 FQNEAQ. The CDR3 protein is CASSNYFLKREAPEQYF. Here the CDR3 DNA reads TGTGCCAGCAGCAACTACTTTCTTAAGCGGGAGGCCCCCGAGCAGTACTTC. The whole variable domain, filled in from reference TRBV7-8 and TRBJ2-7, reads GAGVSQSPRYKVAKRGQDVALRCDPISGHVSLFWYQQALGQGPEFLTYFQNEAQLDKSGLPSDRFFAERPEGSVSTLKIQRTQQEDSAVYLCASSNYFLKREAPEQYFGPGTRLTVT.

CDR3 residues: CASSASGGEFYGYTF. The CDR3, as DNA: TGTGCCAGCAGTGCCTCAGGGGGAGAGTTCTATGGCTACACCTTC. The chain links TRBV6-2 or TRBV6-3 to TRBJ1-2; 7 positions agree with TRBD1. With V trimmed by 5 bases and J by 4 bases, 10 bases remained unmatched. Germline V gives CDR1 MNHEY, CDR2 SVGEGT. The CDR3 loop spans 15 amino acids.